The rows below give T cell receptor beta chains drawn from one sample of a study of shared clonotypes between healthy human individuals. The data were produced by immunoSEQ multiplex PCR, yet TCRdb's version contains in-frame clones alone and is incomplete. The sample contains some 2,000,000 clones, nearly 97% of which appear only once. The specimen was naive CD4+ T cells sorted from blood. These TCRs come from a man in his late teens or twenties in good health. The CDR3 runs from the conserved cysteine through the conserved F or W. D genes are given only for firm matches. Rows give clone size only sometimes, using once, few, many, or a class for an expanded clone.

clone size: once
CDR3 length: 14
D gene: .
J gene: TRBJ2-5
V gene: TRBV6-6
CDR3 protein: CASRILERGETQYF
CDR3 DNA: TGTGCCAGCAGAATTCTCGAGCGAGGGGAGACCCAGTACTTC

clone size: .
CDR3 length: 13
D gene: .
J gene: TRBJ2-7
V gene: TRBV2
CDR3 protein: CASNRQGPYEQYF
CDR3 DNA: TGTGCCAGCAACCGGCAGGGGCCATACGAGCAGTACTTC

clone size: .
CDR3 length: 13
D gene: .
J gene: TRBJ1-1
V gene: TRBV29-1
CDR3 protein: CSAPGGVGTEAFF
CDR3 DNA: TGCAGCGCCCCGGGGGGGGTAGGAACTGAAGCTTTCTTT

clone size: .
CDR3 length: 18
D gene: TRBD2
J gene: TRBJ2-7
V gene: TRBV5-1
CDR3 protein: CASSLEVLAGASLYEQYF
CDR3 DNA: TGCGCCAGCAGCTTGGAGGTCCTAGCGGGGGCCTCTCTCTACGAGCAGTACTTC

clone size: .
CDR3 length: 18
D gene: TRBD2
J gene: TRBJ2-1
V gene: TRBV28
CDR3 protein: CASSLPRLAGGRGNEQFF
CDR3 DNA: TGTGCCAGCAGTTTGCCGAGACTAGCGGGGGGGAGAGGGAATGAGCAGTTCTTC

clone size: .
CDR3 length: 15
D gene: .
J gene: TRBJ2-5
V gene: TRBV6-5
CDR3 protein: CASSYLGQVQETQYF
CDR3 DNA: TGTGCCAGCAGTTACCTGGGACAAGTACAAGAGACCCAGTACTTC

clone size: .
CDR3 length: 12
D gene: .
J gene: TRBJ1-1
V gene: TRBV6-5
CDR3 protein: CASRAGVGEAFF
CDR3 DNA: TGTGCCAGCAGGGCAGGGGTCGGTGAAGCTTTCTTT

clone size: .
CDR3 length: 14
D gene: .
J gene: TRBJ2-7
V gene: TRBV6-6
CDR3 protein: CASSRSERAGEQYF
CDR3 DNA: TGTGCCAGCAGTAGAAGCGAGAGGGCCGGCGAGCAGTACTTC

clone size: few
CDR3 length: 14
D gene: .
J gene: TRBJ1-1
V gene: TRBV19
CDR3 protein: CASSIAGMNTEAFF
CDR3 DNA: TGTGCCAGTAGTATCGCAGGGATGAACACTGAAGCTTTCTTT

clone size: once
CDR3 length: 16
D gene: TRBD1
J gene: TRBJ2-3
V gene: TRBV5-1
CDR3 protein: CASSFDPGQGTDTQYF
CDR3 DNA: TGCGCCAGCAGCTTTGATCCGGGACAGGGTACAGATACGCAGTATTTT

clone size: .
CDR3 length: 14
D gene: .
J gene: TRBJ2-7
V gene: TRBV7-9
CDR3 protein: CASRPAAGEDEQYF
CDR3 DNA: TGTGCCAGCAGACCCGCGGCAGGGGAGGACGAGCAGTACTTC

clone size: .
CDR3 length: 14
D gene: .
J gene: TRBJ1-1
V gene: TRBV30
CDR3 protein: CAWSVDRGYTEAFF
CDR3 DNA: TGTGCCTGGAGTGTAGATAGGGGCTACACTGAAGCTTTCTTT

clone size: .
CDR3 length: 15
D gene: TRBD2
J gene: TRBJ2-3
V gene: TRBV11-2
CDR3 protein: CASSTSGVSTDTQYF
CDR3 DNA: TGTGCCAGCAGCACGAGCGGGGTGAGCACAGATACGCAGTATTTT

clone size: once
CDR3 length: 14
D gene: TRBD1
J gene: TRBJ1-2
V gene: TRBV27
CDR3 protein: CASRGTGRAYGYTF
CDR3 DNA: TGTGCCAGCAGAGGGACAGGGAGGGCCTATGGCTACACCTTC

clone size: .
CDR3 length: 16
D gene: TRBD2
J gene: TRBJ2-5
V gene: TRBV10-3
CDR3 protein: CAISQRRAGGQETQYF
CDR3 DNA: TGTGCCATCAGTCAGCGCAGAGCGGGGGGACAAGAGACCCAGTACTTC

clone size: .
CDR3 length: 13
D gene: .
J gene: TRBJ1-2
V gene: TRBV5-4
CDR3 protein: CASSLPGLRGYTF
CDR3 DNA: TGTGCCAGCAGCTTACCGGGACTTCGGGGCTACACCTTC

clone size: .
CDR3 length: 16
D gene: .
J gene: TRBJ2-1
V gene: TRBV4-3
CDR3 protein: CASSQEGPGKGNEQFF
CDR3 DNA: TGCGCCAGCAGCCAAGAAGGGCCGGGAAAGGGGAATGAGCAGTTCTTC

clone size: .
CDR3 length: 13
D gene: .
J gene: TRBJ2-7
V gene: TRBV18
CDR3 protein: CASSPPQAYEQYF
CDR3 DNA: TGTGCCAGCTCACCACCACAGGCCTACGAGCAGTACTTC

clone size: .
CDR3 length: 14
D gene: TRBD1
J gene: TRBJ2-5
V gene: TRBV5-4
CDR3 protein: CASSGTGTAETQYF
CDR3 DNA: TGTGCCAGCAGCGGTACCGGGACAGCCGAGACCCAGTACTTC

clone size: .
CDR3 length: 14
D gene: TRBD2
J gene: TRBJ2-7
V gene: TRBV5-1
CDR3 protein: CASSETSGSYEQYF
CDR3 DNA: TGCGCCAGCAGCGAGACTAGCGGCTCCTACGAGCAGTACTTC

clone size: .
CDR3 length: 16
D gene: .
J gene: TRBJ2-3
V gene: TRBV7-9
CDR3 protein: CASSPDTVGRTDTQYF
CDR3 DNA: TGTGCCAGCAGCCCAGACACGGTGGGCCGCACAGATACGCAGTATTTT

clone size: .
CDR3 length: 14
D gene: .
J gene: TRBJ1-2
V gene: TRBV19
CDR3 protein: CASTYGSSNYGYTF
CDR3 DNA: TGTGCCAGTACCTATGGCAGTTCTAACTATGGCTACACCTTC

clone size: .
CDR3 length: 14
D gene: .
J gene: TRBJ1-1
V gene: TRBV7-9
CDR3 protein: CASSFYPLDTEAFF
CDR3 DNA: TGTGCCAGCAGCTTCTACCCTTTGGACACTGAAGCTTTCTTT

clone size: .
CDR3 length: 17
D gene: TRBD2
J gene: TRBJ2-3
V gene: TRBV10-1
CDR3 protein: CASSESLAGGPGDTQYF
CDR3 DNA: TGCGCCAGCAGTGAGTCACTAGCGGGAGGGCCGGGAGATACGCAGTATTTT

clone size: .
CDR3 length: 17
D gene: TRBD2
J gene: TRBJ2-5
V gene: TRBV5-1
CDR3 protein: CASSLWSKVAGQETQYF
CDR3 DNA: TGCGCCAGCAGCTTGTGGTCTAAGGTAGCGGGGCAAGAGACCCAGTACTTC

clone size: .
CDR3 length: 14
D gene: .
J gene: TRBJ1-4
V gene: TRBV19
CDR3 protein: CASSGSRPGEKLFF
CDR3 DNA: TGTGCCAGTAGTGGGTCCCGACCTGGAGAAAAACTGTTTTTT

clone size: .
CDR3 length: 14
D gene: .
J gene: TRBJ1-6
V gene: TRBV27
CDR3 protein: CASSFGQSVSPLHF
CDR3 DNA: TGTGCCAGCAGTTTCGGCCAGTCCGTTTCACCCCTCCACTTT

clone size: once
CDR3 length: 14
D gene: .
J gene: TRBJ1-4
V gene: TRBV5-1
CDR3 protein: CASSLGGTNEKLFF
CDR3 DNA: TGCGCCAGCAGCCTCGGCGGGACTAATGAAAAACTGTTTTTT

clone size: .
CDR3 length: 12
D gene: TRBD1
J gene: TRBJ1-5
V gene: TRBV6-6
CDR3 protein: CASSQGAQPQHF
CDR3 DNA: TGTGCCAGCAGCCAGGGGGCCCAGCCCCAGCATTTT

clone size: .
CDR3 length: 15
D gene: .
J gene: TRBJ2-5
V gene: TRBV5-1
CDR3 protein: CASRLRQGLGETQYF
CDR3 DNA: TGCGCCAGCAGACTCCGACAGGGACTAGGGGAGACCCAGTACTTC

clone size: once
CDR3 length: 13
D gene: .
J gene: TRBJ2-7
V gene: TRBV29-1
CDR3 protein: CSVPGRDNYEQYF
CDR3 DNA: TGCAGCGTCCCCGGCAGGGACAACTACGAGCAGTACTTC

clone size: .
CDR3 length: 15
D gene: TRBD1
J gene: TRBJ1-1
V gene: TRBV30
CDR3 protein: CAWSARQGRNTEAFF
CDR3 DNA: TGTGCCTGGAGTGCACGACAGGGGAGGAACACTGAAGCTTTCTTT

clone size: .
CDR3 length: 13
D gene: TRBD2
J gene: TRBJ2-1
V gene: TRBV6-1
CDR3 protein: CASRLAGGGEQFF
CDR3 DNA: TGTGCCAGCCGACTAGCGGGAGGAGGTGAGCAGTTCTTC

clone size: .
CDR3 length: 15
D gene: .
J gene: TRBJ1-4
V gene: TRBV7-2
CDR3 protein: CASSFRGRSNEKLFF
CDR3 DNA: TGTGCCAGCAGCTTTCGGGGGAGGTCTAATGAAAAACTGTTTTTT

clone size: .
CDR3 length: 14
D gene: .
J gene: TRBJ2-7
V gene: TRBV18
CDR3 protein: CASSQNSQGSEQYF
CDR3 DNA: TGTGCCAGCTCACAAAACTCCCAGGGGAGCGAGCAGTACTTC

clone size: .
CDR3 length: 14
D gene: TRBD1
J gene: TRBJ1-3
V gene: TRBV30
CDR3 protein: CAWSVPGGGNTIYF
CDR3 DNA: TGTGCCTGGAGTGTACCAGGGGGTGGAAACACCATATATTTT

clone size: .
CDR3 length: 16
D gene: .
J gene: TRBJ2-7
V gene: TRBV18
CDR3 protein: CASSPPVSRSSYEQYF
CDR3 DNA: TGTGCCAGCTCACCACCTGTTTCCAGGAGCTCCTACGAGCAGTACTTC

clone size: .
CDR3 length: 17
D gene: .
J gene: TRBJ1-6
V gene: TRBV7-9
CDR3 protein: CASTVGGPSSYNSPLHF
CDR3 DNA: TGTGCCAGCACGGTCGGGGGCCCGAGCTCCTATAATTCACCCCTCCACTTT

clone size: .
CDR3 length: 17
D gene: TRBD2
J gene: TRBJ2-2
V gene: TRBV5-1
CDR3 protein: CASSSRPTSGTSGELFF
CDR3 DNA: TGCGCCAGCAGCTCCCGCCCTACTAGCGGGACTAGTGGGGAGCTGTTTTTT

clone size: .
CDR3 length: 13
D gene: .
J gene: TRBJ2-7
V gene: TRBV5-8
CDR3 protein: CASSLDRTPTWYF
CDR3 DNA: TGTGCCAGCAGCTTAGACAGGACGCCCACGTGGTACTTC

clone size: .
CDR3 length: 15
D gene: .
J gene: TRBJ2-1
V gene: TRBV9
CDR3 protein: CASSVGAGPYNEQFF
CDR3 DNA: TGTGCCAGCAGCGTAGGGGCGGGACCCTACAATGAGCAGTTCTTC

clone size: once
CDR3 length: 15
D gene: TRBD2
J gene: TRBJ2-7
V gene: TRBV30
CDR3 protein: CAWSAILAGASEQYF
CDR3 DNA: TGTGCCTGGAGTGCCATACTAGCGGGAGCGAGCGAGCAGTACTTC

clone size: .
CDR3 length: 14
D gene: TRBD2
J gene: TRBJ2-3
V gene: TRBV9
CDR3 protein: CASSMGGSTDTQYF
CDR3 DNA: TGTGCCAGCAGCATGGGGGGGAGCACAGATACGCAGTATTTT

clone size: .
CDR3 length: 12
D gene: .
J gene: TRBJ1-4
V gene: TRBV2
CDR3 protein: CASSGLWEKLFF
CDR3 DNA: TGTGCCAGCTCTGGTTTGTGGGAAAAACTGTTTTTT

clone size: .
CDR3 length: 14
D gene: TRBD2
J gene: TRBJ2-7
V gene: TRBV28
CDR3 protein: CASSRAGGPYEQYF
CDR3 DNA: TGTGCCAGCAGTCGCGCGGGGGGCCCCTACGAGCAGTACTTC

clone size: .
CDR3 length: 11
D gene: .
J gene: TRBJ1-1
V gene: TRBV20-1
CDR3 protein: CSASGATEAFF
CDR3 DNA: TGCAGTGCTAGTGGGGCCACTGAAGCTTTCTTT

clone size: .
CDR3 length: 16
D gene: .
J gene: TRBJ1-5
V gene: TRBV19
CDR3 protein: CASSAPGAHSNQPQHF
CDR3 DNA: TGTGCCAGTAGTGCTCCGGGAGCCCATAGCAATCAGCCCCAGCATTTT

clone size: .
CDR3 length: 12
D gene: .
J gene: TRBJ1-5
V gene: TRBV28
CDR3 protein: CASSSSHQPQHF
CDR3 DNA: TGTGCCAGCAGTTCATCCCATCAGCCCCAGCATTTT

clone size: .
CDR3 length: 13
D gene: .
J gene: TRBJ2-5
V gene: TRBV7-2
CDR3 protein: CASSLGLEETQYF
CDR3 DNA: TGTGCCAGCAGCTTAGGACTAGAAGAGACCCAGTACTTC

clone size: .
CDR3 length: 14
D gene: .
J gene: TRBJ2-7
V gene: TRBV7-3
CDR3 protein: CASSLQQGGYEQYF
CDR3 DNA: TGTGCCAGCAGCTTACAACAGGGTGGCTACGAGCAGTACTTC

clone size: .
CDR3 length: 16
D gene: TRBD2
J gene: TRBJ2-5
V gene: TRBV2
CDR3 protein: CASSERLAPHQETQYF
CDR3 DNA: TGTGCCAGCAGTGAAAGACTAGCGCCTCACCAAGAGACCCAGTACTTC

clone size: .
CDR3 length: 11
D gene: .
J gene: TRBJ1-1
V gene: TRBV5-1
CDR3 protein: CASSEFGEAFF
CDR3 DNA: TGCGCCAGCAGCGAGTTTGGGGAAGCTTTCTTT

clone size: .
CDR3 length: 14
D gene: TRBD1
J gene: TRBJ2-5
V gene: TRBV9
CDR3 protein: CASSEGGHQETQYF
CDR3 DNA: TGTGCCAGCAGCGAAGGGGGCCACCAAGAGACCCAGTACTTC

clone size: once
CDR3 length: 15
D gene: .
J gene: TRBJ1-4
V gene: TRBV6-1
CDR3 protein: CASSGGGREWEKLFF
CDR3 DNA: TGTGCCAGCAGTGGGGGGGGAAGGGAGTGGGAAAAACTGTTTTTT

clone size: .
CDR3 length: 16
D gene: .
J gene: TRBJ2-1
V gene: TRBV29-1
CDR3 protein: CSVEGEGGSSYNEQFF
CDR3 DNA: TGCAGCGTTGAAGGGGAAGGAGGGAGCTCCTACAATGAGCAGTTCTTC

clone size: .
CDR3 length: 14
D gene: .
J gene: TRBJ2-2
V gene: TRBV7-2
CDR3 protein: CASSLGLATGELFF
CDR3 DNA: TGTGCCAGCAGCTTGGGACTGGCCACCGGGGAGCTGTTTTTT

clone size: .
CDR3 length: 15
D gene: .
J gene: TRBJ2-7
V gene: TRBV27
CDR3 protein: CASSRRESGSYEQYF
CDR3 DNA: TGTGCCAGCAGCCGCCGGGAGAGTGGCTCCTACGAGCAGTACTTC

clone size: .
CDR3 length: 14
D gene: .
J gene: TRBJ1-4
V gene: TRBV19
CDR3 protein: CASSMGRGGEKLFF
CDR3 DNA: TGTGCCAGTAGTATGGGAAGGGGCGGCGAAAAACTGTTTTTT

clone size: .
CDR3 length: 14
D gene: .
J gene: TRBJ2-5
V gene: TRBV4-3
CDR3 protein: CASSQDSGAETQYF
CDR3 DNA: TGCGCCAGCAGCCAAGATTCGGGAGCAGAGACCCAGTACTTC